Presented here are 15 T cell receptor beta chains from one specimen sequenced in a study of T cells in Graves' hyperthyroidism and ophthalmopathy. Amplified regions were TCR beta CDR3 sequences from RNA transcripts. An initial round of RT-PCR targeting the TCR CDR3 relied on the HTBI primer set. Via MiXCR, TCRdb re-called the multiplex PCR reads, giving one row per CDR3 protein. The table records 300,000 to 400,000 distinct CDR3 sequences, about 21% of them present only once. Material for sequencing was blood. These receptors were taken from a woman between 50 and 59 years old with Graves' hyperthyroidism.

To note about this clonotype: A read error may be the cause here, since a much bigger clone is one base away. The gene calls are TRBV6-1 and TRBJ2-3, with D tentatively TRBD1 or TRBD2 (5 bases each). Germline CDR1 is MNHNS and CDR2 is SASEGT. CDR3 length: 15 amino acids. For the CDR3, the DNA is TGTGCCAGCAGAACTGGGGGAGATGGAAGAGATAGGCAGTATTTT. It encodes CASRTGGDGRDRQYF.

This clonotype was observed at least ten times. This sequence joins TRBV2 and TRBJ1-1; no definite D call. V shed 3 bases and J shed 3 bases, with 8 bases lying between them. This CDR3 contains 13 residues. Per germline, CDR1 SNHLY and CDR2 FYNNEI. CDR3 amino acids: CASSESGYTEAFF. The CDR3 bases are TGTGCCAGCAGTGAGAGTGGGTACACTGAAGCTTTCTTT.

The V and J genes are TRBV2 and TRBJ2-7, with D perhaps matching TRBD1 (5 bases). V shed 6 bases and J shed 7 bases, with 16 bases lying between them. This CDR3 comprises 13 residues. Germline V gives CDR1 SNHLY, CDR2 FYNNEI. CDR3 DNA sequence: TGTGCCAGCAGCCAGACAGCAGCCTGGGAGCAGTACTTC. Translation gives CASSQTAAWEQYF.

The J gene is TRBJ1-2, the V gene TRBV6-5; the D gene is possibly TRBD1 (6 bases). In germline, CDR1 is MNHEY, CDR2 SVGAGI. V dropped 0 bases and J dropped 2 bases, with 10 bases sitting between them. This CDR3 has 15 amino acids. As DNA, the CDR3 is TGTGCCAGCAGTTACTCGTTCCAGGGGAACTATGGCTACACCTTC. Its translation: CASSYSFQGNYGYTF.

This clonotype has more than one count but fewer than ten. The genes are TRBV7-9 and TRBJ1-3; D is perhaps TRBD1 (5 bases). Germline-derived CDR1 and CDR2 are SEHNR and FQNEAQ (reference sequence). V dropped 3 bases and J dropped 0 bases, with 12 bases sitting between them. The CDR3 loop spans 16 amino acids. Here the CDR3 reads CASSFAGTLSGNTIYF. The CDR3 DNA is TGTGCCAGCAGCTTTGCGGGGACCCTCTCTGGAAACACCATATATTTT.

In this sample, this clonotype turned up many times. The rearrangement joins TRBV7-9 to TRBJ2-3; D unresolved. V was shortened by 5 bases and J by 4 bases, with 7 bases between the two germline ends. The CDR3 loop spans 12 amino acids. CDR1 is SEHNR, CDR2 FQNEAQ, per germline (reference sequence). CDR3 residues: CASSHRADTQYF. CDR3 DNA: TGTGCCAGCAGCCACAGAGCAGATACGCAGTATTTT.

This clonotype was seen once. The conserved closing phenylalanine or tryptophan is absent in this CDR3, likely reflecting a read error. V usage is TRBV27 and J usage is TRBJ2-1; D is possibly TRBD1 or TRBD2 (6 bases each). Germline V CDR1 and CDR2: MNHEY, SMNVEV (reference sequence). V dropped 6 bases and J dropped 4 bases, with 13 bases sitting between them. CDR3 length: 14 residues. This CDR3 reads CASSDGGRYNEQFL. The CDR3 coding sequence is TGTGCCAGCAGCGACGGGGGCCGTTACAATGAGCAGTTCCTC.

V and J are TRBV9 and TRBJ1-2; D is uncertain. The germline CDR1 and CDR2 sequences are SGDLS and YYNGEE. The CDR3 totals 15 residues. Trimming took off 0 bases at V and 1 base at J, with 10 bases between the two ends. The CDR3 DNA follows: TGTGCCAGCAGCGTAGACTCAGCATATAACTATGGCTACACCTTC. Protein: CASSVDSAYNYGYTF.

This clonotype was seen repeatedly, ten times or more. The rearrangement links TRBV11-1 to TRBJ2-7; D may be TRBD1 (6 bases). Trimming took off 5 bases at V and 5 bases at J, with 16 bases between the two ends. CDR3 size: 14 residues. Germline values: CDR1 SGHAT, CDR2 FQDESV (reference sequence). CDR3 sequence: CASSPLTGLNEQYF. The CDR3 DNA is TGTGCCAGCAGCCCCCTGACAGGACTTAACGAGCAGTACTTC.

This clonotype was recorded a few times. The J gene is TRBJ1-3, the V gene TRBV4-1; D is ambiguous. The CDR3 is 15 amino acids. Between the trimmed V and J ends, which lost 1 base and 0 bases, there was a span of 7 bases. Germline V gene data show CDR1 as MGHRA and CDR2 as YSYEKL. The CDR3 here is CASSQVGSSGNTIYF. The CDR3 region has the DNA TGCGCCAGCAGCCAAGTCGGATCCTCTGGAAACACCATATATTTT.

J is TRBJ2-2 and V is TRBV12-3 or TRBV12-4; 10 bases are a match to TRBD1. V shed 2 bases and J 2 bases; nucleotides not matched to a gene: 5. The CDR3 length is 17 residues. Written as DNA, the CDR3 is TGTGCCAGCAGTTTATTCGGGACAGGGGAAAACACCGGGGAGCTGTTTTTT. It specifies CASSLFGTGENTGELFF.

This clonotype was found many times. The chain carries TRBV28 and TRBJ1-1, with D unclear. CDR1 is MDHEN and CDR2 is SYDVKM in the germline V gene. V shed 5 bases and J shed 4 bases, with 11 bases lying between them. This CDR3 contains 13 residues. CDR3 nucleotide sequence: TGTGCCAGCAGTACCACACGGGGCACTGAAGCTTTCTTT. Residues: CASSTTRGTEAFF.

The rearrangement uses TRBV5-1 and TRBJ2-5; D is ambiguous. Germline assignment: CDR1 SGHRS and CDR2 YFSETQ. Trimming took 4 bases from V and 3 from J, leaving 13 bases between them. The CDR3 covers 14 residues. The CDR3 is CASSPPPRKETQYF. For the CDR3, the DNA is TGCGCCAGCAGCCCACCCCCCCGCAAAGAGACCCAGTACTTC.

This clonotype was seen ten or more times. The V gene is TRBV3-1, the J gene TRBJ2-5; 8 bases are shared with TRBD1. This CDR3 region has 15 residues. The J segment lost 5 bases and the V segment lost 0 bases, leaving 5 bases of the junction unmatched. Germline-derived CDR1 and CDR2 are LGHDT and YNNKEL (reference sequence). The CDR3 sequence: CASSQDRGLGETQYF. The DNA for the CDR3 is TGTGCCAGCAGCCAAGACAGGGGGCTTGGGGAGACCCAGTACTTC.

This clonotype was counted ten times or more. The chain is built from TRBV4-1 and TRBJ1-1; D unclear. V dropped 2 bases and J dropped 2 bases, with 6 bases sitting between them. The CDR3 totals 13 residues. Germline CDR1 and CDR2: MGHRA and YSYEKL. CDR3 sequence reads: CASSQNRNTEAFF. In DNA form, the CDR3 reads TGCGCCAGCAGCCAAAACCGAAACACTGAAGCTTTCTTT.